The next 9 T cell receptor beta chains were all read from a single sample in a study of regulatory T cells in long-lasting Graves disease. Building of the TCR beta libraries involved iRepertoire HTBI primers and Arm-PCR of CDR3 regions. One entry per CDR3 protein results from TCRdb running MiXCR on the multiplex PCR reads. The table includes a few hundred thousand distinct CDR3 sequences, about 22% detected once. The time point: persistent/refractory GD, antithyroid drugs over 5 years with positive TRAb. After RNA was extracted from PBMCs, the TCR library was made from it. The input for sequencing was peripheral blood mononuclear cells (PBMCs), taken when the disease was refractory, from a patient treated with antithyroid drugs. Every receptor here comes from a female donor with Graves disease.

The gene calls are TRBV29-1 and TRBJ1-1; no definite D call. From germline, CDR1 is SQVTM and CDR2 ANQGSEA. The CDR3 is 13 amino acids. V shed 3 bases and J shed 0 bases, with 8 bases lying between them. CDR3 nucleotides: TGCAGCGTTGAGGCAGCTATGAACACTGAAGCTTTCTTT. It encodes CSVEAAMNTEAFF.

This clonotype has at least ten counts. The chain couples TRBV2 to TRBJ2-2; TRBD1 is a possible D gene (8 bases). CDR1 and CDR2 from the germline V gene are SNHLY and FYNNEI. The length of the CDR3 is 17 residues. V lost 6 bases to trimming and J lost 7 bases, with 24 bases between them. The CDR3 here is CASRALTDREGNGELFF. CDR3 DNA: TGTGCCAGCAGGGCTCTTACGGACAGGGAGGGAAACGGGGAGCTGTTTTTT.

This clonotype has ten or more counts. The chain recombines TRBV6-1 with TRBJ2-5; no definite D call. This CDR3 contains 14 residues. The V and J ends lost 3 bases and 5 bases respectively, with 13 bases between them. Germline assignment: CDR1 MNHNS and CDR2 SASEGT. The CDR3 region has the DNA TGTGCCAGCAGTGATCCAGGTGGCCGGGAGACCCAGTACTTC. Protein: CASSDPGGRETQYF.

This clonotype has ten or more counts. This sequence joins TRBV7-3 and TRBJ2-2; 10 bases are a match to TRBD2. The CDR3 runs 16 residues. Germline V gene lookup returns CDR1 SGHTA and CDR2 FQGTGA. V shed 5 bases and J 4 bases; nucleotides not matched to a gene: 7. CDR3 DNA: TGTGCCAGCAGCCCTAGCGGGAGATTGGGCACCGGGGAGCTGTTTTTT. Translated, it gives CASSPSGRLGTGELFF. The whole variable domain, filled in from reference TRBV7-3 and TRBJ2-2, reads GAGVSQTPSNKVTEKGKYVELRCDPISGHTALYWYRQSLGQGPEFLIYFQGTGAADDSGLPNDRFFAVRPEGSVSTLKIQRTERGDSAVYLCASSPSGRLGTGELFFGEGSRLTVL.

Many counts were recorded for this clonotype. The CDR3 DNA reads as TGTGCCACCAGTGATGGTAGCGGGGTCGACGAGCAGTACTTC. This gives the protein CATSDGSGVDEQYF. The chain carries TRBV24-1 and TRBJ2-7; TRBD2 agrees at 8 bases. The J segment lost 5 bases and the V segment lost 3 bases, leaving 5 bases of the junction unmatched. Germline CDR1 KGHDR, CDR2 SFDVKD. This CDR3 spans 14 amino acids.

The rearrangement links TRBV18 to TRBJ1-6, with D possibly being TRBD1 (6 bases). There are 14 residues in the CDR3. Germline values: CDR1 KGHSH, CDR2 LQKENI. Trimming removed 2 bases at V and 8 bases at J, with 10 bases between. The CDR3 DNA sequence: TGTGCCAGCTCACCAGGAGGGGGGCATTCACCCCTCCACTTT. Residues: CASSPGGGHSPLHF.

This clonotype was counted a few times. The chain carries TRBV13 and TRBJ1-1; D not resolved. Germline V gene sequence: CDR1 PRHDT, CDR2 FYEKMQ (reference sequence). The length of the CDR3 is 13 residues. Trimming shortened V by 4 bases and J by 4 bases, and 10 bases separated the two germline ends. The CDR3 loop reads CASSSTFGTEAFF. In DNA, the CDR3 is TGTGCCAGCAGCTCGACTTTCGGCACTGAAGCTTTCTTT.

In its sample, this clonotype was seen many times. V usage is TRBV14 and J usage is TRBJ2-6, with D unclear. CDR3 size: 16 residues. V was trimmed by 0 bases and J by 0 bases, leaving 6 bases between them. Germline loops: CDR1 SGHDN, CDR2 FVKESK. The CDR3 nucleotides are TGTGCCAGCAGCCAAGATAGGAGCTCTGGGGCCAACGTCCTGACTTTC. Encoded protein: CASSQDRSSGANVLTF.

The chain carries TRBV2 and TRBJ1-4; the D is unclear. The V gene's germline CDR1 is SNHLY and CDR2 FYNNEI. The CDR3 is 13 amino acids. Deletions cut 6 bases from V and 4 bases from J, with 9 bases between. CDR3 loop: CASRGRNNEKLFF. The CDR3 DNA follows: TGTGCCAGCAGGGGCAGAAATAATGAAAAACTGTTTTTT.